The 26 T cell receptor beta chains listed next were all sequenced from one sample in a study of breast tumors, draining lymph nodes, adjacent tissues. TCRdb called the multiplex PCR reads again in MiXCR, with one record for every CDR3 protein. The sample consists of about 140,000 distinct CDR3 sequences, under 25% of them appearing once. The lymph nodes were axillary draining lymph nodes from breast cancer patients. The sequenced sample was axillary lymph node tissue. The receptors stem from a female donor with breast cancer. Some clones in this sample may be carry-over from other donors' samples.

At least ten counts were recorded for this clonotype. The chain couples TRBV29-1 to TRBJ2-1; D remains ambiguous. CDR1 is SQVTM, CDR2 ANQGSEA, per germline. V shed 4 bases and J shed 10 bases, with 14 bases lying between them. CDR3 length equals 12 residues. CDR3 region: CSVVGNYLEQFF. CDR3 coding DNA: TGCAGCGTTGTAGGTAACTATTTGGAGCAGTTCTTC.

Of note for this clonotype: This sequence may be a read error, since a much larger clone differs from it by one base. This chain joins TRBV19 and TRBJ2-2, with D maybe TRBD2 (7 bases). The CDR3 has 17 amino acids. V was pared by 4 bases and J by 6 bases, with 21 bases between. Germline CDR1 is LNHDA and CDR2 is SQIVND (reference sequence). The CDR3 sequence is CASSKRDGGLKPGELFF. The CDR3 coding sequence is TGTGCCAGTAGTAAACGAGACGGGGGGCTCAAACCCGGGGAGCTGTTTTTT.

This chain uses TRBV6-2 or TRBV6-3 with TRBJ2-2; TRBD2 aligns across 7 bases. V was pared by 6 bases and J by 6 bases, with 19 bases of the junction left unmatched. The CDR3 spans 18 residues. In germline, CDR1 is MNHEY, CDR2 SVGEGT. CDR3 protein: CASSPVGSGKRSSGELFF. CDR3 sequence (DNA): TGTGCCAGCAGCCCCGTGGGGAGCGGGAAGCGGTCATCCGGGGAGCTGTTTTTT.

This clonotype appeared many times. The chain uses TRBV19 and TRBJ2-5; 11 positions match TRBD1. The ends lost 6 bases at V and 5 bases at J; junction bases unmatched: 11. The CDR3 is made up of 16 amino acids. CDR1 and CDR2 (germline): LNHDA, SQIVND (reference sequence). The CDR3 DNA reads TGTGCCAGTAGCCCAGTCCGGGGGACAGGGGGTGAGACCCAGTACTTC. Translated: CASSPVRGTGGETQYF.

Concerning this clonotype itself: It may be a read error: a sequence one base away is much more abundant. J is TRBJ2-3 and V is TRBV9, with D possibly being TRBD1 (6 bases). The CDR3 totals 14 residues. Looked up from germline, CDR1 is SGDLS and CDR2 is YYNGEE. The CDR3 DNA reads TGTGCCGGCAGCGCCACAAGCAGGGGCGATACGCAGTATTTT. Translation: CAGSATSRGDTQYF.

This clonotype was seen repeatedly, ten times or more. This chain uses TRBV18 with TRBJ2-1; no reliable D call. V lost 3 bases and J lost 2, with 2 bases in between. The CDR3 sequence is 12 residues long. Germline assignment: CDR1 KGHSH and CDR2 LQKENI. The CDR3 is CASSPTYNEQFF. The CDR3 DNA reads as TGTGCCAGCTCACCCACCTACAATGAGCAGTTCTTC.

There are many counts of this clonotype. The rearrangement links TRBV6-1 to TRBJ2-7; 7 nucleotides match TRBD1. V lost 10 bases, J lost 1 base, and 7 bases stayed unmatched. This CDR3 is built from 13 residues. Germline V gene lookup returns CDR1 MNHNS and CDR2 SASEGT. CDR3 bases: TGTGCCATCCCCGGGACAGCTTCCTACGAGCAGTACTTC. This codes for CAIPGTASYEQYF.

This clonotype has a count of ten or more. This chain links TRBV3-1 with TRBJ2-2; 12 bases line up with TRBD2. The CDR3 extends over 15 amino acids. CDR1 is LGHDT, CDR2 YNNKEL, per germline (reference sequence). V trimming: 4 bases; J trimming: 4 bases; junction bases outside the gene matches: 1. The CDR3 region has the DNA TGTGCCAGCAGCCGGACTAGCGGGACCACCGGGGAGCTGTTTTTT. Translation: CASSRTSGTTGELFF. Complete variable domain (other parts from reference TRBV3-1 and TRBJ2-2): DTAVSQTPKYLVTQMGNDKSIKCEQNLGHDTMYWYKQDSKKFLKIMFSYNNKELIINETVPNRFSPKSPDKAHLNLHINSLELGDSAVYFCASSRTSGTTGELFFGEGSRLTVL.

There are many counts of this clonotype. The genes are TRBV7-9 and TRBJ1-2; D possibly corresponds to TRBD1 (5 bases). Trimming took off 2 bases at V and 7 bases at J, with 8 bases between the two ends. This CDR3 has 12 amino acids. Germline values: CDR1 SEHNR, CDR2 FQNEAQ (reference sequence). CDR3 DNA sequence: TGTGCCAGCAGCTTACAGGGTCTTGGCTACACCTTC. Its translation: CASSLQGLGYTF. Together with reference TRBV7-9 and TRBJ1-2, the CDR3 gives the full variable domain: DTGVSQNPRHKITKRGQNVTFRCDPISEHNRLYWYRQTLGQGPEFLTYFQNEAQLEKSRLLSDRFSAERPKGSFSTLEIQRTEQGDSAMYLCASSLQGLGYTFGSGTRLTVV.

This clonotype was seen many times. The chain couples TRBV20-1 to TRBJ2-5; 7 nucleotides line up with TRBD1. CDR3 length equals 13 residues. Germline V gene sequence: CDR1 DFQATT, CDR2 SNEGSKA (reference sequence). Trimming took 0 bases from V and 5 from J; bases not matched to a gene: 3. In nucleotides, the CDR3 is TGCAGTGCTAGAGAGACAGGGCGGGAGACCCAGTACTTC. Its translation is CSARETGRETQYF.

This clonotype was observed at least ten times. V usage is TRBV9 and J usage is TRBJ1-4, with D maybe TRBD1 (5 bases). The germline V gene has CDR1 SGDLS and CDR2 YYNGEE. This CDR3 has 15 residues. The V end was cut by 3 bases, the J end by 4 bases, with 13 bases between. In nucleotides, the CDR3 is TGTGCCAGCAGCGCCACCGGGACGGGTAATGAAAAACTGTTTTTT. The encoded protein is CASSATGTGNEKLFF.

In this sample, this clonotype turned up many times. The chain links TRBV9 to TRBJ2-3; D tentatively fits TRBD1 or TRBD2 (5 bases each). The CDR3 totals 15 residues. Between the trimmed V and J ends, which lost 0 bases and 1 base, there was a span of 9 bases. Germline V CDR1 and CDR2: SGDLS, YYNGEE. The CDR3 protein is CASSVVGTRTDTQYF. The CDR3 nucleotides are TGTGCCAGCAGCGTAGTCGGGACCCGCACAGATACGCAGTATTTT.

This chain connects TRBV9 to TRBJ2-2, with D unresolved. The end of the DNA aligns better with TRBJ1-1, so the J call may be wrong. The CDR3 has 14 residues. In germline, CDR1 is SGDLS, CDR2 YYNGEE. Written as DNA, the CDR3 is TGTGCCAGCAGCGTAAGTTGGACGGGAACTGAAGCTTTCTTT. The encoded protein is CASSVSWTGTEAFF.

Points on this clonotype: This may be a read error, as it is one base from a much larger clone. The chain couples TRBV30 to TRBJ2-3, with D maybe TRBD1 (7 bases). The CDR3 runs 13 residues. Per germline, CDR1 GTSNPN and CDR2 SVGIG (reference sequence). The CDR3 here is CAWKQGRTDTRYF. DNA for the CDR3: TGTGCCTGGAAACAGGGGAGGACAGATACGCGGTATTTT.

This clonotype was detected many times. DNA of the CDR3: TGTGCCACCAGTGAAGCTAGCGGTTTCACAGATACGCAGTATTTT. Protein product: CATSEASGFTDTQYF. This rearrangement joins TRBV24-1 to TRBJ2-3, with 7 bases aligning to TRBD2. CDR3 size: 15 residues. Losses at the gene ends were 4 bases for V and 2 bases for J; bases not matched to a gene: 5. Germline V gene sequence: CDR1 KGHDR, CDR2 SFDVKD.

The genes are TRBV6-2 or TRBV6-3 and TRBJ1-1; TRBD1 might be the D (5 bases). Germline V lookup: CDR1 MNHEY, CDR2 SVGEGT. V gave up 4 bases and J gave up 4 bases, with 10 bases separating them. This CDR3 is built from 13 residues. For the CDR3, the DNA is TGTGCCAGCAGTTTCAATACAGGCACTGAAGCTTTCTTT. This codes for CASSFNTGTEAFF.

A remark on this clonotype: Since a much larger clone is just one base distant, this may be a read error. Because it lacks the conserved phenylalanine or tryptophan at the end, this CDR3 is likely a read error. CDR3 sequence: CASSDPLTSGTTGELFS. The CDR3 nucleotides are TGTGCCAGCAGTGACCCTTTAACTAGCGGGACCACCGGGGAGCTGTTTTCT. The chain combines TRBV25-1 with TRBJ2-2, with 10 bases fitting TRBD2. The length of the CDR3 is 17 residues. Germline lookup yields CDR1 MGHDK and CDR2 SYGVNS. J was trimmed by 4 bases and V by 3 bases; bases with no gene match: 8.

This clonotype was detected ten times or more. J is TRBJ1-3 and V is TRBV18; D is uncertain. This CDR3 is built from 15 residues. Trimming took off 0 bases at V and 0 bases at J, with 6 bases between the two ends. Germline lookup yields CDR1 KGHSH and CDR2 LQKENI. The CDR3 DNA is TGTGCCAGCTCACCACCGGGTAGCTCTGGAAACACCATATATTTT. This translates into CASSPPGSSGNTIYF.

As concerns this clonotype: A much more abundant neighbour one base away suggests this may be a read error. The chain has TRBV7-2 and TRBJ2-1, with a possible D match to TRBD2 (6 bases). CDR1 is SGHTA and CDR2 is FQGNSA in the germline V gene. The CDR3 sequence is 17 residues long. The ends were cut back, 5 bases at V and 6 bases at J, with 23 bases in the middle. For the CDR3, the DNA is TGTGCCAGCAGCCCGTTGCGCCCGGGGGTTAATGGCAATGAGCAGTTCTTC. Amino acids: CASSPLRPGVNGNEQFF.

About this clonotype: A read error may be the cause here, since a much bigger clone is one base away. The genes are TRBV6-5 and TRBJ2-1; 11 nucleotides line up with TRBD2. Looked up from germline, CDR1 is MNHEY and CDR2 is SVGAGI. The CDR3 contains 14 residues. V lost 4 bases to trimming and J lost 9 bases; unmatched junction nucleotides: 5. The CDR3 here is CASSLAGGPGEQFF. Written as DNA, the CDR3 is TGTGCCAGCAGTTTAGCGGGAGGGCCCGGTGAGCAGTTCTTC.

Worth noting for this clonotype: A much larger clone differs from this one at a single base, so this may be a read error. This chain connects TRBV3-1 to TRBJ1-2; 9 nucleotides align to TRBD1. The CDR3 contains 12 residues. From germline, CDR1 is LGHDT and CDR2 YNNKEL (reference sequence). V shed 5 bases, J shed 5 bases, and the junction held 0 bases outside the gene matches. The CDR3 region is CASSGTGYGYTF. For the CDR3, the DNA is TGTGCCAGCAGCGGGACAGGGTATGGCTACACCTTC.

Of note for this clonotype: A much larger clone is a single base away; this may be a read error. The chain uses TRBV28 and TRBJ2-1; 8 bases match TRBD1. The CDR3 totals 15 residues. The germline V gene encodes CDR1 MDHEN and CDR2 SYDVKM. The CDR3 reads CASSLADRVYSEQFF. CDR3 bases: TGTGCCAGCAGTTTAGCGGACAGGGTATACAGTGAGCAGTTCTTC.

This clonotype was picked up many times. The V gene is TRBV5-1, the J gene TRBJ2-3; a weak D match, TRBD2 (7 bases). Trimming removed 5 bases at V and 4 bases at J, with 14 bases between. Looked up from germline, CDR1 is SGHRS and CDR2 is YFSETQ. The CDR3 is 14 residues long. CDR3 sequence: CASRGGEWSDTQYF. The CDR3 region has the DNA TGCGCCAGCAGAGGGGGGGAGTGGTCAGATACGCAGTATTTT.

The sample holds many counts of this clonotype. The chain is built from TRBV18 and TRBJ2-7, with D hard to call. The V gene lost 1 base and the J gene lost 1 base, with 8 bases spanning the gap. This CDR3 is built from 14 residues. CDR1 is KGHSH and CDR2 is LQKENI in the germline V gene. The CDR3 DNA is TGTGCCAGCTCACCACGCCGTCAATCCTACGAGCAGTACTTC. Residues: CASSPRRQSYEQYF.

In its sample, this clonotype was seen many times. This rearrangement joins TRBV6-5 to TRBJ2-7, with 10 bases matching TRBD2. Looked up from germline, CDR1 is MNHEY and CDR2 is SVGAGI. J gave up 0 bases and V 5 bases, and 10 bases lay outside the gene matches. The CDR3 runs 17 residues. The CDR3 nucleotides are TGTGCCAGCAGTACTACTAGCGGGACCTATAGCTCCTACGAGCAGTACTTC. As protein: CASSTTSGTYSSYEQYF.

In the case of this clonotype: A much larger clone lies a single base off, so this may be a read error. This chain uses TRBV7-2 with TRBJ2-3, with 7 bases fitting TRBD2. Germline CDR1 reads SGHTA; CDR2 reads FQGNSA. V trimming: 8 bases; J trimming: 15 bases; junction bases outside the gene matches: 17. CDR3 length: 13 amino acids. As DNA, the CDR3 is TGTGCCAGCGGCCCCCGACTTACAGCGGGAAACTATTTT. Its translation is CASGPRLTAGNYF.